Detailed here is one TCR beta chain. In the source study's methods: Cell counts per sample came from amplifying reference gene primers. Here immunoSEQ multiplex PCR was the method, and the copy in TCRdb shows in-frame clones only, minus some. V and J calls plus clone size are reproduced from that table; the DNA served to infer D and trimming. The sample lists around 250,000 clones, around 84% occurring once. This record comes from a study of blood T cell repertoires in COVID-19. Across the study: The United States, Italy and Spain were the sources of the acute and convalescent COVID-19 samples.

Germline CDR1 reads LNHDA; CDR2 reads SQIVND (reference sequence). CDR3 length: 19 amino acids. Trimming took 3 bases from V and 0 from J, leaving 21 bases between them. Sequenced input: peripheral blood. The J gene is TRBJ1-3, the V gene TRBV19, with a weak D call TRBD1 (5 bases). This receptor was identified in a woman aged 70 to 79 with active or convalescent COVID-19. CDR3 DNA: TGTGCCAGTAGTATCGGAGTCGGGGGTCCGGACACCTCTGGAAACACCATATATTTT. It specifies CASSIGVGGPDTSGNTIYF.